This entry lists 13 T cell receptor beta chains sequenced from one sample in a study of shared clonotypes between healthy human individuals. The data were produced by immunoSEQ multiplex PCR, yet TCRdb's version contains in-frame clones alone and is incomplete. The sample records millions of clones, roughly 93% being singletons. The source material was naive CD4+ T cells from PBMCs. Stated subset: CD45RA+ positively selected. The receptors derive from a man aged 18 to 35 in good health. Some clones in this sample may be carry-over from other donors' samples.

This chain joins TRBV7-3 and TRBJ2-1, with D perhaps being TRBD1 or TRBD2 (5 bases each). The CDR3 is 17 residues long. V gave up 4 bases and J gave up 0 bases, with 16 bases separating them. Germline V gives CDR1 SGHTA, CDR2 FQGTGA. The CDR3 loop reads CASSSPGRRSSYNEQFF. The CDR3 nucleotides read TGTGCCAGCAGCTCTCCGGGACGTAGGAGCTCCTACAATGAGCAGTTCTTC.

The rearrangement links TRBV7-2 to TRBJ2-7; TRBD2 matches at 13 bases. V lost 10 bases and J lost 6; bases outside the gene matches: 6. The CDR3 sequence is 13 residues long. Germline lookup yields CDR1 SGHTA and CDR2 FQGNSA. The CDR3 sequence is CATLRTSGSEQYF. The CDR3 DNA follows: TGTGCCACCCTTCGGACTAGCGGGAGCGAGCAGTACTTC.

The V gene is TRBV27, the J gene TRBJ2-7, with D tentatively TRBD2 (6 bases). Germline CDR1 is MNHEY and CDR2 is SMNVEV (reference sequence). This CDR3 is 14 amino acids long. Trimming left V 3 bases short and J 1 base short, with 10 bases between. This CDR3 is CASSFLRGSYEQYF. CDR3 nucleotide sequence: TGTGCCAGCAGTTTTCTCCGGGGGTCCTACGAGCAGTACTTC.

V gene TRBV7-9 combines with J gene TRBJ1-1, with D perhaps TRBD1 (5 bases). The V and J ends lost 5 bases and 1 base respectively, with 20 bases between them. Germline V CDR1 and CDR2: SEHNR, FQNEAQ (reference sequence). The length of the CDR3 is 17 residues. The chain's CDR3 is CASSGRWGYVQNTEAFF. Written as DNA, the CDR3 is TGTGCCAGCAGCGGACGGTGGGGGTATGTACAGAACACTGAAGCTTTCTTT.

The rearrangement joins TRBV18 to TRBJ1-5, with D perhaps matching TRBD1 (6 bases). V shed 3 bases and J shed 6 bases, with 15 bases lying between them. The CDR3 has 15 residues. CDR1 and CDR2 (germline): KGHSH, LQKENI. In DNA, the CDR3 is TGTGCCAGCTCACCCAGCCAGGGGTTTGGTCAGCCCCAGCATTTT. As protein: CASSPSQGFGQPQHF.

A word on this clone: The sample holds other DNA sequences that translate to the same CDR3. The chain combines TRBV5-1 with TRBJ2-7; D may be TRBD2 (7 bases). Deletions cut 1 base from V and 2 bases from J, with 10 bases between. The germline V gene encodes CDR1 SGHRS and CDR2 YFSETQ. CDR3 length: 14 amino acids. The CDR3 spells CASSLPGGPYEQYF. In DNA, the CDR3 is TGCGCCAGCAGCTTGCCCGGGGGGCCCTACGAGCAGTACTTC.

J is TRBJ2-3 and V is TRBV7-9, with D unresolved. This CDR3 spans 13 amino acids. Germline CDR1 reads SEHNR; CDR2 reads FQNEAQ (reference sequence). Between the trimmed V and J ends, which lost 1 base and 7 bases, there was a span of 9 bases. The CDR3 nucleotides read TGTGCCAGCAGCTTAGGTGGGATAAATACGCAGTATTTT. As protein: CASSLGGINTQYF.

This clone has only one observation. V and J are TRBV7-9 and TRBJ2-2; TRBD2 is a possible D gene (6 bases). V lost 3 bases, J lost 4 bases, and 9 bases lay in between. The germline V gene has CDR1 SEHNR and CDR2 FQNEAQ (reference sequence). The length of the CDR3 is 14 residues. The CDR3 protein is CASSFRGTTGELFF. For the CDR3, the DNA is TGTGCCAGCAGCTTTCGGGGGACCACCGGGGAGCTGTTTTTT.

The rearrangement joins TRBV5-4 to TRBJ2-1; the match to TRBD2 covers 15 bases. This CDR3 comprises 17 residues. The germline V gene has CDR1 SGHNT and CDR2 YYREEE (reference sequence). Trimming removed 4 bases from V and 5 bases from J; junction bases left unmatched: 7. CDR3 nucleotide sequence: TGTGCCAGCAGCGGAGGGACTAGCGGGGGGCGGAACAATGAGCAGTTCTTC. It is translated as CASSGGTSGGRNNEQFF. The full variable domain, its missing parts supplied by reference TRBV5-4 and TRBJ2-1, is ETGVTQSPTHLIKTRGQQVTLRCSSQSGHNTVSWYQQALGQGPQFIFQYYREEENGRGNFPPRFSGLQFPNYSSELNVNALELDDSALYLCASSGGTSGGRNNEQFFGPGTRLTVL.

This chain connects TRBV27 to TRBJ2-4; 8 positions agree with TRBD1. V dropped 5 bases and J dropped 5; count of bases not matched to a gene: 8. The germline V gene encodes CDR1 MNHEY and CDR2 SMNVEV (reference sequence). This CDR3 is 15 amino acids long. This chain's CDR3 is CASSPHGQGQNIQYF. In nucleotides, the CDR3 is TGTGCCAGCAGTCCCCACGGACAGGGACAAAACATTCAGTACTTC.

The chain links TRBV19 to TRBJ2-3; TRBD2 matches 12 bases. This CDR3 spans 15 amino acids. Trimming cost V 5 bases and J 2 bases; bases outside gene matches: 2. Per germline, CDR1 LNHDA and CDR2 SQIVND (reference sequence). CDR3 in amino acids: CASSLAGGFTDTQYF. CDR3 nucleotide sequence: TGTGCCAGTAGTCTAGCGGGAGGGTTCACAGATACGCAGTATTTT.

The table lists this clone with a count of one. This sequence joins TRBV6-5 and TRBJ1-5, with TRBD1 matching over 9 bases. Germline trimming cut 4 bases from V and 3 bases from J; bases unmatched to any gene: 7. This CDR3 contains 16 residues. Germline CDR1 reads MNHEY; CDR2 reads SVGAGI. The chain's CDR3 is CASSFSGTGHNQPQHF. The CDR3 DNA reads TGTGCCAGCAGTTTCTCCGGGACAGGGCACAATCAGCCCCAGCATTTT.

This rearrangement joins TRBV28 to TRBJ2-7; TRBD2 might be the D (5 bases). The V end was cut by 2 bases, the J end by 0 bases, with 14 bases between. The CDR3 has 16 amino acids. Germline V CDR1 and CDR2: MDHEN, SYDVKM. CDR3 region: CASSLPGSIYSYEQYF. CDR3 sequence (DNA): TGTGCCAGCAGTTTACCGGGGAGTATCTACTCCTACGAGCAGTACTTC. The full variable domain, in which reference TRBV28 and TRBJ2-7 provide the parts outside the CDR3, is DVKVTQSSRYLVKRTGEKVFLECVQDMDHENMFWYRQDPGLGLRLIYFSYDVKMKEKGDIPEGYSVSREKKERFSLILESASTNQTSMYLCASSLPGSIYSYEQYFGPGTRLTVT.